These 11 T cell receptor beta chains were all obtained from the same sample, sequenced in a study of blood T cell repertoires in COVID-19. The protocol was immunoSEQ multiplex PCR, while the TCRdb copy is restricted to in-frame clones and leaves out a portion. The repertoire has approximately 250,000 clones, approximately 85% of them found once; the top ten carry around 9.8%. The specimen sequenced was PBMCs or T cells enriched from blood (not recorded which). These receptors were collected from a woman in her 50s with acute COVID-19.

The sample holds one count of this clone. This sequence joins TRBV9 and TRBJ2-5; 9 bases match TRBD1. V was pared by 3 bases and J by 2 bases, with 5 bases of the junction left unmatched. The germline V gene encodes CDR1 SGDLS and CDR2 YYNGEE. CDR3 size: 15 residues. DNA of the CDR3: TGTGCCAGCAGCGAGGGACAGGGTTTGCAAGAGACCCAGTACTTC. Amino acid sequence: CASSEGQGLQETQYF.

The J gene is TRBJ2-2, the V gene TRBV11-2, with D possibly TRBD1 on 6 matching bases. CDR3 size: 18 residues. The germline V gene has CDR1 SGHAT and CDR2 FQNNGV. Trimming took off 0 bases at V and 3 bases at J, with 17 bases between the two ends. The CDR3 DNA reads as TGTGCCAGCAGCTTAGATCCCGGACAGTGGGGATACACCGGGGAGCTGTTTTTT. Its protein product is CASSLDPGQWGYTGELFF.

The V call is TRBV18, the J call TRBJ1-1, with D perhaps TRBD1 (6 bases). CDR3 length equals 14 residues. Germline values: CDR1 KGHSH, CDR2 LQKENI. The germline V and J ends were trimmed by 4 bases and 3 bases, with 12 bases remaining between them. The CDR3 sequence is CASSREGGYTEAFF. In DNA, the CDR3 is TGTGCCAGCTCACGCGAGGGGGGGTACACTGAAGCTTTCTTT.

This clone occurred once. The genes are TRBV5-8 and TRBJ1-3, with 8 bases identical to TRBD1. CDR3 length: 15 amino acids. V trimming: 2 bases; J trimming: 2 bases; junction bases outside the gene matches: 3. CDR1 SGHTS and CDR2 YDEGEE come from the germline V gene. The CDR3 sequence is CASSFTGGTGNTIYF. CDR3 DNA sequence: TGTGCCAGCAGCTTTACAGGGGGAACTGGAAACACCATATATTTT.

The gene calls are TRBV11-2 and TRBJ2-7; 8 nucleotides align to TRBD1. Germline loops: CDR1 SGHAT, CDR2 FQNNGV. CDR3 length equals 14 residues. The junction had 6 bases not matched to a gene; V was cut back by 2 bases and J by 6 bases. This CDR3 is CASSLIGQGLEQYF. For the CDR3, the DNA is TGTGCCAGCAGCTTAATAGGACAGGGTCTCGAGCAGTACTTC. Complete variable domain (other parts from reference TRBV11-2 and TRBJ2-7): EAGVAQSPRYKIIEKRQSVAFWCNPISGHATLYWYQQILGQGPKLLIQFQNNGVVDDSQLPKDRFSAERLKGVDSTLKIQPAKLEDSAVYLCASSLIGQGLEQYFGPGTRLTVT.

This chain links TRBV29-1 with TRBJ2-3; tentatively, D is TRBD1 (5 bases). V was cut by 4 bases and J by 1 base, with 12 bases left in between. This CDR3 comprises 14 residues. The V gene's germline CDR1 is SQVTM and CDR2 ANQGSEA. CDR3: CSVGSGYGTDTQYF. For the CDR3, the DNA is TGCAGCGTTGGATCAGGGTACGGCACAGATACGCAGTATTTT.

The chain carries TRBV19 and TRBJ2-2; tentatively, D is TRBD2 (5 bases). There are 17 residues in the CDR3. Germline V gene data show CDR1 as LNHDA and CDR2 as SQIVND (reference sequence). The V end was cut by 4 bases, the J end by 1 base, with 16 bases between. CDR3 amino acids: CASSTYLYGENTGELFF. CDR3 in DNA: TGTGCCAGTAGTACCTACCTGTACGGGGAGAACACCGGGGAGCTGTTTTTT.

The gene calls are TRBV2 and TRBJ1-5; D unclear. Germline loops: CDR1 SNHLY, CDR2 FYNNEI. V dropped 2 bases and J dropped 5 bases, with 10 bases sitting between them. The CDR3 is 14 amino acids. The CDR3, as DNA: TGTGCCAGCAGTGAATTGAGTGTGGATCAGCCCCAGCATTTT. This codes for CASSELSVDQPQHF.

The rearrangement links TRBV4-2 to TRBJ1-1; possibly TRBD1 for D (5 bases). V lost 0 bases and J 5 bases, leaving 16 bases between the germline ends. This CDR3 is built from 16 residues. Germline CDR1 and CDR2: LGHNA and YNFKEQ. This CDR3 reads CASSQDLTGGRTEAFF. The CDR3 DNA reads as TGTGCCAGCAGCCAAGATCTAACCGGGGGAAGAACTGAAGCTTTCTTT.

At least ten counts were recorded for this clone. This chain links TRBV19 with TRBJ1-1; D is uncertain. V lost 8 bases to trimming and J lost 0 bases, with 7 bases between them. This CDR3 contains 12 residues. Germline CDR1 reads LNHDA; CDR2 reads SQIVND (reference sequence). CDR3 loop: CASRRMNTEAFF. The CDR3 nucleotides read TGTGCCAGTCGGAGAATGAACACTGAAGCTTTCTTT.

Concerning this clone itself: The sample contains more than one DNA sequence encoding this CDR3. The chain recombines TRBV3-1 (or the pseudogene TRBV3-2) with TRBJ1-2; D call uncertain. Germline V gene lookup returns CDR1 LGHDT and CDR2 YNNKEL (reference sequence). The V end lost 1 base, the J end lost 8 bases, and 5 bases lay between the germline ends. The CDR3 has 11 residues. The CDR3 DNA follows: TGTGCCAGCAGCCAAGGGAGAGGCTACACCTTC. Its translation: CASSQGRGYTF.